These 27 T cell receptor beta chains came from one sample sequenced in a study of regulatory T cells in long-lasting Graves disease. For TCR beta, libraries came from iRepertoire HTBI primers and Arm-PCR of CDR3 regions. TCRdb re-analysed the multiplex PCR reads in MiXCR, keeping a single row per CDR3 protein. Counted here are under 250,000 distinct CDR3 sequences, approximately 19% occurring once; the ten biggest clones make up roughly 10%. This sample's time point: newly diagnosed GD, antithyroid drugs for less than 3 months. Preparation of the TCR library used RNA extracted from PBMCs. These data are also associated with another study on T cells in Graves' hyperthyroidism and ophthalmopathy.

Sequencing used peripheral blood mononuclear cells (PBMCs), obtained at new diagnosis, from a patient treated with antithyroid drugs. The receptors come from a woman aged 30 to 39 with Graves disease.

This clonotype was recorded at least ten times. The junction departs from germline at one end; a sequencing error may be responsible. The chain employs TRBV5-1 and TRBJ1-6, with 7 bases aligning to TRBD1. In germline, CDR1 is SGHRS, CDR2 YFSETQ. The CDR3 has 16 residues. The CDR3 region has the DNA TGTGCCAGCAGCTTGGTTCCGGGACAGTCTAATTCACCCCTCCACTTT. Residues: CASSLVPGQSNSPLHF.

In its sample, this clonotype was seen many times. The rearrangement links TRBV14 to TRBJ1-6; tentatively, D is TRBD1 (6 bases). From germline, CDR1 is SGHDN and CDR2 FVKESK. This CDR3 is built from 16 residues. V was clipped by 6 bases and J by 0 bases, with 12 bases between them. The CDR3 region is CASRTTGSSYNSPLHF. The CDR3 DNA sequence: TGTGCCAGCAGAACAACAGGGAGCTCCTATAATTCACCCCTCCACTTT.

Only a few counts were recorded for this clonotype. Since a much larger clone is just one base distant, this may be a read error. This chain uses TRBV11-3 with TRBJ2-4; maybe TRBD1 (6 bases). CDR1 and CDR2 from the germline V gene are SGHNT and YENEEA. The CDR3 sequence is 16 residues long. The CDR3 nucleotides are TGTGCCAGCAGCAACGGACAGTTAGGGGCCAAAAACATTCAGCACTTC. Amino acid sequence: CASSNGQLGAKNIQHF.

This clonotype was counted between two and nine times. For the CDR3, the DNA is TGTGCCAGCAGCTTACCCAGTAACACAGATACGCAGTATTTT. It specifies CASSLPSNTDTQYF. The J gene is TRBJ2-3, the V gene TRBV7-2; no reliable D call. CDR3 length: 14 residues. Trimming left V 2 bases short and J 2 bases short, with 8 bases between. In germline, CDR1 is SGHTA, CDR2 FQGNSA.

This clonotype was counted a few times. This chain uses TRBV4-2 with TRBJ2-1; 9 positions match TRBD2. This CDR3 has 17 residues. The V segment lost 5 bases and the J segment 0 bases; nucleotides outside the gene matches: 8. Germline V CDR1 and CDR2: LGHNA, YNFKEQ. CDR3 region: CASSYSGRLHSYNEQFF. DNA of the CDR3: TGTGCCAGCAGCTATAGCGGGAGACTCCACTCCTACAATGAGCAGTTCTTC.

Many counts were recorded for this clonotype. The chain employs TRBV5-1 and TRBJ2-7; 7 bases map to TRBD1. With 2 bases clipped from V and 5 bases from J, the junction kept 4 bases outside the gene matches. There are 13 residues in the CDR3. Germline V lookup: CDR1 SGHRS, CDR2 YFSETQ. CDR3 DNA sequence: TGCGCCAGCAGCTTACAGGGGTTCAACGAGCAGTACTTC. Translated, it gives CASSLQGFNEQYF.

This clonotype was detected many times. This rearrangement joins TRBV7-9 to TRBJ2-1; a possible D gene is TRBD2 (5 bases). Germline V gene sequence: CDR1 SEHNR, CDR2 FQNEAQ (reference sequence). The CDR3 is made up of 13 amino acids. V was cut by 9 bases and J by 10 bases, with 19 bases left in between. CDR3 sequence: CASTREGSYEQFF. The CDR3 nucleotides are TGTGCCAGTACTCGAGAGGGAAGTTACGAGCAGTTCTTC.

This clonotype was counted between two and nine times. The genes are TRBV12-3 or TRBV12-4 and TRBJ1-3; D ambiguous. The CDR3 is 14 residues long. The V end was cut by 5 bases, the J end by 3 bases, with 11 bases between. The CDR3 is CASSGWSGGNTIYF. The CDR3 DNA sequence: TGTGCCAGCAGTGGCTGGTCGGGTGGAAACACCATATATTTT.

This clonotype was detected only a few times. V and J are TRBV5-4 and TRBJ2-2; 10 bases match TRBD1. The length of the CDR3 is 16 residues. V trimming: 3 bases; J trimming: 7 bases; junction bases outside the gene matches: 9. From germline, CDR1 is SGHNT and CDR2 YYREEE (reference sequence). CDR3 bases: TGTGCCAGCAGCTGGGCGGGACAGGGGAAGATCGGGGAGCTGTTTTTT. Protein product: CASSWAGQGKIGELFF.

About this clonotype: A much larger clone sits a single nucleotide away, making a read error possible. The rearrangement joins TRBV6-1 to TRBJ2-1; possibly TRBD1 for D (6 bases). This CDR3 region has 13 residues. The germline V gene encodes CDR1 MNHNS and CDR2 SASEGT. DNA for the CDR3: TGTGCCAGCAGTCGGACAGCGAACAATGGGCAGTTCTTC. This translates into CASSRTANNGQFF.

In its sample, this clonotype was seen many times. The chain carries TRBV19 and TRBJ2-5; TRBD1 matches at 8 bases. The junction had 18 bases not matched to a gene; V was cut back by 4 bases and J by 2 bases. Germline assignment: CDR1 LNHDA and CDR2 SQIVND (reference sequence). The CDR3 length is 19 residues. This chain's CDR3 is CASSKEAQGARMGQETQYF. The CDR3 DNA reads as TGTGCCAGTAGTAAGGAGGCGCAGGGGGCAAGGATGGGGCAAGAGACCCAGTACTTC.

This clonotype was observed at least ten times. This chain connects TRBV28 to TRBJ1-3, with TRBD1 identical over 11 bases. The J segment lost 2 bases and the V segment lost 8 bases, leaving 2 bases of the junction unmatched. The germline V gene has CDR1 MDHEN and CDR2 SYDVKM. The CDR3 loop spans 14 amino acids. CDR3 sequence: CASAGQGAGNTIYF. CDR3 bases: TGTGCCAGCGCGGGACAGGGGGCTGGAAACACCATATATTTT.

The V gene is TRBV19, the J gene TRBJ2-1, with TRBD1 identical over 8 bases. The length of the CDR3 is 15 residues. V shed 5 bases and J 3 bases; nucleotides not matched to a gene: 6. Germline-derived CDR1 and CDR2 are LNHDA and SQIVND (reference sequence). CDR3 nucleotides: TGTGCCAGTAGTCCCCCGGGACAGGACTACAATGAGCAGTTCTTC. It specifies CASSPPGQDYNEQFF.

This clonotype was seen ten or more times. The chain is built from TRBV2 and TRBJ2-5, with D possibly matching TRBD2 (5 bases). Germline CDR1 SNHLY, CDR2 FYNNEI. CDR3 length equals 14 residues. V was clipped by 8 bases and J by 5 bases, with 18 bases between them. Here the CDR3 reads CASDNLRAMETQYF. The CDR3 bases are TGTGCCAGCGACAATTTGAGGGCTATGGAGACCCAGTACTTC. The entire variable domain, with the rest obtained from reference TRBV2 and TRBJ2-5, is as follows: EPEVTQTPSHQVTQMGQEVILRCVPISNHLYFYWYRQILGQKVEFLVSFYNNEISEKSEIFDDQFSVERPDGSNFTLKIRSTKLEDSAMYFCASDNLRAMETQYFGPGTRLLVL.

This clonotype has a handful of counts. The chain carries TRBV19 and TRBJ2-1, with 7 positions matching TRBD1. The CDR3 contains 13 residues. V shed 3 bases, J shed 8 bases, and the junction held 4 bases outside the gene matches. Germline assignment: CDR1 LNHDA and CDR2 SQIVND (reference sequence). The DNA for the CDR3 is TGTGCCAGTAGTATTCCAGGGGGATATGAGCAGTTCTTC. This sequence encodes CASSIPGGYEQFF.

This clonotype appeared many times. V usage is TRBV11-2 and J usage is TRBJ1-1; D unclear. The CDR3 runs to 14 residues. V dropped 0 bases and J dropped 7 bases, with 12 bases sitting between them. Germline values: CDR1 SGHAT, CDR2 FQNNGV. CDR3 loop: CASSLDSRLGEAFF. CDR3 bases: TGTGCCAGCAGCTTAGATTCCAGGTTGGGTGAAGCTTTCTTT.

The V and J genes are TRBV7-2 and TRBJ1-2; D is perhaps TRBD1 (5 bases). The V and J ends lost 7 bases and 4 bases respectively, with 16 bases between them. Germline CDR1 is SGHTA and CDR2 is FQGNSA. The CDR3 has 14 amino acids. Here the CDR3 DNA reads TGTGCCAGCACCCTGACGGGGGATCCCTATGGCTACACCTTC. It is translated as CASTLTGDPYGYTF. Together with reference TRBV7-2 and TRBJ1-2, the CDR3 gives the full variable domain: GAGVSQSPSNKVTEKGKDVELRCDPISGHTALYWYRQSLGQGLEFLIYFQGNSAPDKSGLPSDRFSAERTGGSVSTLTIQRTQQEDSAVYLCASTLTGDPYGYTFGSGTRLTVV.

This clonotype was observed many times. The chain has TRBV2 and TRBJ2-3, with 9 bases lining up with TRBD1. The DNA end is a closer match to TRBJ2-5, so the J assignment may be wrong. CDR1 and CDR2 from the germline V gene are SNHLY and FYNNEI. CDR3 length equals 16 residues. DNA of the CDR3: TGTGCCAGCAACTACGGGACAGGGCTATCAAGAGAGACCCAGTACTTC. It translates to CASNYGTGLSRETQYF.

This clonotype appeared a few times. The junction departs from germline at one end; a sequencing error may be responsible. As DNA, the CDR3 is TGTGCCAGCGGGACTAGCGGGGGCCTTGCCTACAGTGAGCAGTTCTTC. Its translation is CASGTSGGLAYSEQFF. The chain recombines TRBV27 with TRBJ2-1; 14 bases are a match to TRBD2. Germline-derived CDR1 and CDR2 are MNHEY and SMNVEV (reference sequence). The CDR3 runs to 16 residues.

In the case of this clonotype: The junction departs from the called germline gene at one end, perhaps through a read error. The rearrangement uses TRBV9 and TRBJ1-1; 11 bases fit TRBD1. In germline, CDR1 is SGDLS, CDR2 YYNGEE. The CDR3 is made up of 15 amino acids. The chain's CDR3 is CSSSVDGQGASEAFF. CDR3 nucleotides: TGTTCCAGCAGCGTAGACGGACAGGGGGCCTCCGAAGCTTTCTTT.

This clonotype was observed a single time. A clone one base away is much larger, so this may be a read error. In this CDR3 the conserved last residue, phenylalanine or tryptophan, is missing, so a read error is likely. The CDR3 DNA follows: TGCGCCAGCAGCCAAGTGGCTGCTGAGCAGTTCTGC. This translates into CASSQVAAEQFC. The gene calls are TRBV4-1 and TRBJ2-1, with D unclear. The V end was cut by 1 base, the J end by 9 bases, with 7 bases between. Germline values: CDR1 MGHRA, CDR2 YSYEKL. The CDR3 loop spans 12 amino acids.

In this sample, this clonotype turned up many times. The chain is built from TRBV14 and TRBJ1-1, with 9 bases lining up with TRBD1. This CDR3 region has 14 residues. V was pared by 2 bases and J by 7 bases, with 5 bases of the junction left unmatched. The germline CDR1 and CDR2 sequences are SGHDN and FVKESK. The CDR3 DNA follows: TGTGCCAGCAGCCAACCGGGACAGGGCCTTGAAGCTTTCTTT. Its protein is CASSQPGQGLEAFF.

To note about this clonotype: One base separates it from a far larger clone, so it is likely a read error. The V gene is TRBV11-2, the J gene TRBJ2-2; D remains ambiguous. Trimming removed 0 bases from V and 1 base from J, with 3 bases in between. This CDR3 has 14 amino acids. Germline CDR1 is SGHAT and CDR2 is FQNNGV. The CDR3 loop is CASSLDGNTGELFF. CDR3 nucleotides: TGTGCCAGCAGCTTAGACGGGAACACCGGGGAGCTGTTTTTT.

A few counts support this clonotype. The CDR3 nucleotides read TGTGCCAGCAGCCGTGACAGGGATACGCAGTATTTT. Translated: CASSRDRDTQYF. The chain carries TRBV7-9 and TRBJ2-3, with a possible D match to TRBD1 (6 bases). The CDR3 is 12 amino acids. The germline V gene encodes CDR1 SEHNR and CDR2 FQNEAQ (reference sequence). Trimming took off 5 bases at V and 6 bases at J, with 9 bases between the two ends.

This clonotype was seen at least ten times. The J gene is TRBJ2-2, the V gene TRBV6-2 or TRBV6-3; the match to TRBD2 covers 9 bases. This CDR3 is built from 19 residues. V lost 2 bases, J lost 5 bases, and 15 bases stayed unmatched. CDR1 is MNHEY and CDR2 is SVGEGT in the germline V gene. The CDR3 region has the DNA TGTGCCAGCAGTTACCACCCTGTGGGGCGGGGGGGCTGGACCGGGGAGCTGTTTTTT. Translating it yields CASSYHPVGRGGWTGELFF.

This clonotype was detected ten times or more. The rearrangement joins TRBV12-3 or TRBV12-4 to TRBJ1-4; TRBD1 aligns across 8 bases. The CDR3 has 18 amino acids. Trimming at V came to 1 base and at J to 8 bases, leaving 15 bases not matched to a gene. CDR3 protein: CASSLGGQGASVWEKLFF. In DNA, the CDR3 is TGTGCCAGCAGTTTAGGCGGGCAGGGGGCGTCGGTTTGGGAAAAACTGTTTTTT.

This clonotype came up many times. This chain joins TRBV5-5 and TRBJ1-5; 7 bases line up with TRBD1. Germline V lookup: CDR1 SGHKS, CDR2 YYEKEE (reference sequence). This CDR3 has 15 residues. V lost 4 bases, J lost 4 bases, and 8 bases stayed unmatched. The CDR3 DNA is TGTGCCAGCAGCCGAGAGGGGGCTGATAATCAGCCCCAGCATTTT. It encodes CASSREGADNQPQHF.